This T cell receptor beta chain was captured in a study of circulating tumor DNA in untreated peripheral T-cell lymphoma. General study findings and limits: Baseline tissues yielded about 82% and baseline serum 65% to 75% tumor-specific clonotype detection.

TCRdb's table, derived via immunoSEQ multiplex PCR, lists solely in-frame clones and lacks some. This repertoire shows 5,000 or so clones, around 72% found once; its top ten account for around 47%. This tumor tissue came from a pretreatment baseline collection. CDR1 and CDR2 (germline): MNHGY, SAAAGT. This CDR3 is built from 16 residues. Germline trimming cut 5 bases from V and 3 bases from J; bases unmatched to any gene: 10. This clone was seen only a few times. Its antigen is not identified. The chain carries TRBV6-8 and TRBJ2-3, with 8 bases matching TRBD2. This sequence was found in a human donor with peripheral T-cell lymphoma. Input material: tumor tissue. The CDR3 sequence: CASSDVGLAGTDTQYF. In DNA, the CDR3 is TGTGCCAGCAGTGACGTTGGGCTAGCGGGTACAGATACGCAGTATTTT.